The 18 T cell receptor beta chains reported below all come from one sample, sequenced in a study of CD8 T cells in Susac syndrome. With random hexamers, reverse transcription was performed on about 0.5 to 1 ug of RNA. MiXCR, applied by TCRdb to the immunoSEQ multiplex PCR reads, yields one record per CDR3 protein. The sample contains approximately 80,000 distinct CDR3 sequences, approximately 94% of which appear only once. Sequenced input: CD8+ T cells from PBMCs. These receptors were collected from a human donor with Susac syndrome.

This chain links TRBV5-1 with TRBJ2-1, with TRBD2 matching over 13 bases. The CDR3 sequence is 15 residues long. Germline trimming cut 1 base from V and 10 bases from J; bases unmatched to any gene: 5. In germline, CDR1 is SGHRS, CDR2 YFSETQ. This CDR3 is CASSLTSGGGPEQFF. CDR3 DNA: TGCGCCAGCAGCTTGACTAGCGGGGGGGGGCCGGAGCAGTTCTTC.

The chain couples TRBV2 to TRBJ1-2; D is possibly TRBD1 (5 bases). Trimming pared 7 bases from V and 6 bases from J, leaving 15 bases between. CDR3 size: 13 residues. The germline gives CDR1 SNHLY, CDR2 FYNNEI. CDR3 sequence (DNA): TGTGCCAGCAACCCCGACGTCAGGGATGGCTACACCTTC. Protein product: CASNPDVRDGYTF.

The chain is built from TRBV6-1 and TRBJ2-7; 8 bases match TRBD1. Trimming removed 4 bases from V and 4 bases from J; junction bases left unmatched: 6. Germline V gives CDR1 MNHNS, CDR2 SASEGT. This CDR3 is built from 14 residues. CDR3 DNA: TGTGCCAGCAGTGGGACAGGGTGGGGGTACGAGCAGTACTTC. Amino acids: CASSGTGWGYEQYF.

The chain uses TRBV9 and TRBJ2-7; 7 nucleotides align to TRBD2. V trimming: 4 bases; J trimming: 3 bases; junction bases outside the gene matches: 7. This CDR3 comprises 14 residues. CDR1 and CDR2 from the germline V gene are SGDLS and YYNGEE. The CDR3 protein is CASSPGTTLYEQYF. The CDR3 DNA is TGTGCCAGCAGCCCCGGGACTACACTCTACGAGCAGTACTTC.

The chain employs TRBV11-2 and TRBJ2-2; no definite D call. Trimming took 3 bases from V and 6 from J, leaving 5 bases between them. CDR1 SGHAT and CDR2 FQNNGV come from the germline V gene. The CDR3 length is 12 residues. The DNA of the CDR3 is TGTGCCAGCAGCTTTCCCCCCGGGGAGCTGTTTTTT. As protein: CASSFPPGELFF.

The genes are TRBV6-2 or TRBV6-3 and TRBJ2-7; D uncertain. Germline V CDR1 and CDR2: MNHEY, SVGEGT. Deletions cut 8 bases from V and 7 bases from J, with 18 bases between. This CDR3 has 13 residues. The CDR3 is CASEGRSLREQYF. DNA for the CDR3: TGTGCCAGCGAAGGGCGGTCGCTGAGGGAGCAGTACTTC.

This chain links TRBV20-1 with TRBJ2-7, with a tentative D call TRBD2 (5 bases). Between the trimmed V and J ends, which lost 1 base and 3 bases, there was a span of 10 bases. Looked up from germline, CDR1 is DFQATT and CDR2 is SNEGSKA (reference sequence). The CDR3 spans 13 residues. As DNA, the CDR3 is TGCAGTGCTAGAGGGACTCTTAACTACGAGCAGTACTTC. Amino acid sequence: CSARGTLNYEQYF.

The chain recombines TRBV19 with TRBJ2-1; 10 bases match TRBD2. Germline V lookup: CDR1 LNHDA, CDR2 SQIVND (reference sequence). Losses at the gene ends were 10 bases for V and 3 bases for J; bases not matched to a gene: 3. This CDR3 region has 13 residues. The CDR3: CATRTSGYNEQFF. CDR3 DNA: TGTGCCACCCGGACTAGCGGCTACAATGAGCAGTTCTTC.

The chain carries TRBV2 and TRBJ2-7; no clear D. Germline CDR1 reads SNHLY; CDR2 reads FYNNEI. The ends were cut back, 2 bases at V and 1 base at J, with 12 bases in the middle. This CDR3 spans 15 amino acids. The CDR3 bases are TGTGCCAGCAGTGAACCAATGGACGCGTCCTACGAGCAGTACTTC. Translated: CASSEPMDASYEQYF. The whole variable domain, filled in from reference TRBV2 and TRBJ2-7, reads EPEVTQTPSHQVTQMGQEVILRCVPISNHLYFYWYRQILGQKVEFLVSFYNNEISEKSEIFDDQFSVERPDGSNFTLKIRSTKLEDSAMYFCASSEPMDASYEQYFGPGTRLTVT.

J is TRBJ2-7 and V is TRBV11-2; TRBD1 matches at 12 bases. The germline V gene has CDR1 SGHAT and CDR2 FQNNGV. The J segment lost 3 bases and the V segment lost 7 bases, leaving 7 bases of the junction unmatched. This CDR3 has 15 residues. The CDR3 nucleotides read TGTGCCAGCATCAAGGGACAGGGGGCGATCTACGAGCAGTACTTC. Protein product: CASIKGQGAIYEQYF.

The CDR3 DNA follows: TGCGCCAGCAGCCATATGGGAGATGAGCAGTTCTTC. As protein: CASSHMGDEQFF. The chain recombines TRBV4-1 with TRBJ2-1; TRBD2 is a possible D gene (5 bases). This CDR3 comprises 12 residues. The germline V gene has CDR1 MGHRA and CDR2 YSYEKL. Trimming removed 3 bases from V and 8 bases from J, with 8 bases in between.

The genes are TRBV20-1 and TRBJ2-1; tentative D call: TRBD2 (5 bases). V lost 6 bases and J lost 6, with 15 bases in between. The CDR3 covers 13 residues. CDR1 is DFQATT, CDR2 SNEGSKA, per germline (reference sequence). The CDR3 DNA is TGCAGTGCCCCCCCTCCCGAGGGCAATGAGCAGTTCTTC. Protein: CSAPPPEGNEQFF.

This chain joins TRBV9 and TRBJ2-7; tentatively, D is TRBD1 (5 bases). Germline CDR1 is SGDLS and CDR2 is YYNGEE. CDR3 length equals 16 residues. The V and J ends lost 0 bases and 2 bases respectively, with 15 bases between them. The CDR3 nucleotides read TGTGCCAGCAGCGTAGATCGACAGATCCCTACCTACGAGCAGTACTTC. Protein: CASSVDRQIPTYEQYF.

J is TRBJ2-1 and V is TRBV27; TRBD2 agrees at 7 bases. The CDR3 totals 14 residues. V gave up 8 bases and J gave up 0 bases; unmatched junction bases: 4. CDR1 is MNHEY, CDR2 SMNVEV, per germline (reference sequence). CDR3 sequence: CASASGNSYNEQFF. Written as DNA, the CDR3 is TGTGCCAGCGCGAGCGGGAACTCCTACAATGAGCAGTTCTTC.

As DNA, the CDR3 is TGCAGTGCTAGAGATGTAAGCGGCTGGTACGAGCAGTACTTC. Protein product: CSARDVSGWYEQYF. V and J are TRBV20-1 and TRBJ2-7; TRBD2 is a possible D gene (5 bases). Trimming took 0 bases from V and 4 from J, leaving 13 bases between them. The germline V gene encodes CDR1 DFQATT and CDR2 SNEGSKA (reference sequence). This CDR3 spans 14 amino acids.

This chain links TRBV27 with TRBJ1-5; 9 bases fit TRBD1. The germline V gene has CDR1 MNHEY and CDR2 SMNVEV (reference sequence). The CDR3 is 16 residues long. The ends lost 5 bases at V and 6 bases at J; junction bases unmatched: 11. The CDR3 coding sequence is TGTGCCAGCAGTCCGACACAGGGGGCGCTTGGTCAGCCCCAGCATTTT. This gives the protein CASSPTQGALGQPQHF.

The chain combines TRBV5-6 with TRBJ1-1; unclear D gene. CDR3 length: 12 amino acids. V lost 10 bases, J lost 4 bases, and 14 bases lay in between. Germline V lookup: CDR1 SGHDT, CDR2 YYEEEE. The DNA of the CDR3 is TGTGCCTCCGGCGGGAGAGGCACTGAAGCTTTCTTT. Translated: CASGGRGTEAFF.

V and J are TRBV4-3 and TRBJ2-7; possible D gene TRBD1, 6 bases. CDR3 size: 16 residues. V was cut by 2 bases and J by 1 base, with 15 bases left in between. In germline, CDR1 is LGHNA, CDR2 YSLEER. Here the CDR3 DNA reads TGCGCCAGCAGCCAAACTTGGACAGCCCAGTCCTACGAGCAGTACTTC. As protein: CASSQTWTAQSYEQYF.